This passage covers 18 T cell receptor beta chains from one sample sequenced in a study of cytomegalovirus exposure and HLA in healthy donors. Both 60 Vbeta primers and 13 Jbeta primers went into the PCR. Measured with immunoSEQ multiplex PCR; TCRdb has only the in-frame clones, and not every one. The sample has about 110,000 clones. The sample taken for sequencing was PBMCs. These receptors were obtained from a man aged 18 to 29 in good health and CMV-seronegative.

V and J are TRBV19 and TRBJ2-1, with 9 nucleotides matching TRBD2. Germline V lookup: CDR1 LNHDA, CDR2 SQIVND (reference sequence). This CDR3 has 16 amino acids. Trimming cost V 5 bases and J 8 bases; bases outside gene matches: 13. The CDR3 sequence: CASSSVAGEGHDEQFF. In nucleotides, the CDR3 is TGTGCCAGTAGTTCCGTAGCGGGAGAAGGGCACGATGAGCAGTTCTTC. Filled out from reference TRBV19 and TRBJ2-1, the complete variable domain reads DGGITQSPKYLFRKEGQNVTLSCEQNLNHDAMYWYRQDPGQGLRLIYYSQIVNDFQKGDIAEGYSVSREKKESFPLTVTSAQKNPTAFYLCASSSVAGEGHDEQFFGPGTRLTVL.

The chain employs TRBV30 and TRBJ2-3; no clear D. The CDR3 covers 15 residues. The germline CDR1 and CDR2 sequences are GTSNPN and SVGIG (reference sequence). V was pared by 0 bases and J by 0 bases, with 10 bases between. The CDR3 DNA sequence: TGTGCCTGGAGTGTATTCGGTTCCAGCACAGATACGCAGTATTTT. Translating gives CAWSVFGSSTDTQYF.

The J gene is TRBJ1-1, the V gene TRBV27, with 8 bases aligning to TRBD1. Trimming took 7 bases from V and 7 from J; bases not matched to a gene: 8. This CDR3 comprises 13 residues. The V gene's germline CDR1 is MNHEY and CDR2 SMNVEV (reference sequence). DNA of the CDR3: TGTGCCAGCACCGACAGGGGAACCCTTGAAGCTTTCTTT. Amino acids: CASTDRGTLEAFF.

The chain links TRBV5-6 to TRBJ2-1, with D hard to call. V was clipped by 0 bases and J by 10 bases, with 14 bases between them. The CDR3 length is 14 residues. CDR1 and CDR2 from the germline V gene are SGHDT and YYEEEE. CDR3 coding DNA: TGTGCCAGCAGCTTGGTCTCTTCTAGTAGCGAGCAGTTCTTC. This translates into CASSLVSSSSEQFF.

The chain couples TRBV25-1 to TRBJ1-1; tentatively, D is TRBD1 (5 bases). Looked up from germline, CDR1 is MGHDK and CDR2 is SYGVNS. With 7 bases removed from V and 10 bases from J, the gap between germline ends came to 19 bases. The CDR3 contains 13 residues. CDR3 amino acids: CASKYGTAGGAFF. In nucleotides, the CDR3 is TGTGCCAGCAAATATGGGACTGCGGGGGGAGCTTTCTTT. Full variable domain (rest looked up from reference TRBV25-1 and TRBJ1-1): EADIYQTPRYLVIGTGKKITLECSQTMGHDKMYWYQQDPGMELHLIHYSYGVNSTEKGDLSSESTVSRIRTEHFPLTLESARPSHTSQYLCASKYGTAGGAFFGQGTRLTVV.

The rearrangement uses TRBV28 and TRBJ2-7, with 7 bases aligning to TRBD1. Germline-derived CDR1 and CDR2 are MDHEN and SYDVKM. Trimming removed 8 bases from V and 1 base from J; junction bases left unmatched: 5. The CDR3 is 13 residues long. CDR3 protein: CASHRDSSYEQYF. The DNA for the CDR3 is TGTGCCAGCCACCGGGACAGTTCCTACGAGCAGTACTTC.

This rearrangement joins TRBV27 to TRBJ2-7; 9 bases fit TRBD2. Germline V gene data show CDR1 as MNHEY and CDR2 as SMNVEV (reference sequence). CDR3 length: 15 amino acids. J gave up 5 bases and V 5 bases, and 10 bases lay outside the gene matches. CDR3: CASSILAGTSNEQYF. In nucleotides, the CDR3 is TGTGCCAGCAGTATCCTAGCGGGGACTTCTAACGAGCAGTACTTC.

CDR3 coding DNA: TGCGCCAGCAGCTTGGAAGCAGGGGTCGGGCAGCCCCAGCATTTT. Translation: CASSLEAGVGQPQHF. The chain carries TRBV5-1 and TRBJ1-5; D is possibly TRBD1 (6 bases). The CDR3 loop spans 15 amino acids. V was trimmed by 0 bases and J by 7 bases, leaving 14 bases between them. Germline V gene data show CDR1 as SGHRS and CDR2 as YFSETQ.

The V call is TRBV27, the J call TRBJ2-7, with TRBD2 identical over 8 bases. J lost 7 bases, V lost 0 bases, and 5 bases had no gene match. The CDR3 is made up of 14 amino acids. Germline CDR1 MNHEY, CDR2 SMNVEV (reference sequence). The CDR3 sequence is CASSLSGGGREQYF. The DNA of the CDR3 is TGTGCCAGCAGTTTATCCGGCGGGGGGCGGGAGCAGTACTTC.

The chain couples TRBV7-8 to TRBJ1-6; 7 bases match TRBD1. The length of the CDR3 is 14 residues. CDR1 and CDR2 from the germline V gene are SGHVS and FQNEAQ. The junction had 3 bases not matched to a gene; V was cut back by 3 bases and J by 7 bases. In DNA form, the CDR3 reads TGTGCCAGCAGCTTTACAGGGGAGAATTCACCCCTCCACTTT. It translates to CASSFTGENSPLHF.

The rearrangement uses TRBV19 and TRBJ1-1, with D possibly matching TRBD1 (5 bases). Germline V gene data show CDR1 as LNHDA and CDR2 as SQIVND (reference sequence). Between the trimmed V and J ends, which lost 5 bases and 1 base, there was a span of 14 bases. The CDR3 spans 15 residues. The CDR3 spells CASSPETDQNTEAFF. The CDR3 DNA reads as TGTGCCAGTAGTCCAGAGACAGATCAGAACACTGAAGCTTTCTTT.

The V gene is TRBV27, the J gene TRBJ1-5; the D gene is possibly TRBD1 (5 bases). The V end lost 5 bases, the J end lost 0 bases, and 11 bases lay between the germline ends. Germline CDR1 reads MNHEY; CDR2 reads SMNVEV (reference sequence). The CDR3 sequence is 15 residues long. Written as DNA, the CDR3 is TGTGCCAGCAGTCCAAGACAGCCTAGCAATCAGCCCCAGCATTTT. Protein: CASSPRQPSNQPQHF.

This chain links TRBV28 with TRBJ2-1, with 8 bases fitting TRBD2. Looked up from germline, CDR1 is MDHEN and CDR2 is SYDVKM. The CDR3 length is 15 residues. With 3 bases clipped from V and 6 bases from J, the junction kept 7 bases outside the gene matches. CDR3 in amino acids: CASSFNLAGPNEQFF. DNA of the CDR3: TGTGCCAGCAGTTTTAACCTAGCGGGCCCCAATGAGCAGTTCTTC.

This chain connects TRBV5-1 to TRBJ1-4; 10 nucleotides line up with TRBD1. The CDR3 runs to 15 residues. Germline V gives CDR1 SGHRS, CDR2 YFSETQ. V was pared by 4 bases and J by 8 bases, with 8 bases of the junction left unmatched. The CDR3 DNA reads TGCGCCAGCAGCGACCCGGGACAGGGGAGGGAAAAACTGTTTTTT. It is translated as CASSDPGQGREKLFF.

This sequence joins TRBV28 and TRBJ1-5; D gene ambiguous. CDR1 is MDHEN, CDR2 SYDVKM, per germline. CDR3 length: 18 amino acids. The V and J ends lost 3 bases and 7 bases respectively, with 25 bases between them. CDR3 in amino acids: CASSFLRGGYTPAQPQHF. The CDR3 nucleotides read TGTGCCAGCAGTTTTTTGCGGGGAGGATATACTCCAGCGCAGCCCCAGCATTTT.

The V gene is TRBV23-1, the J gene TRBJ2-7, with TRBD1 identical over 7 bases. TRBV23-1 qualifies as an ORF whose function is uncertain. The CDR3 spans 12 residues. V lost 6 bases and J lost 2; bases outside the gene matches: 1. DNA for the CDR3: TGCGCCAGCAGGGACAGGCCCTACGAGCAGTACTTC. It specifies CASRDRPYEQYF.

This chain links TRBV7-6 with TRBJ1-1, with D maybe TRBD1 (6 bases). The CDR3 has 12 residues. CDR1 and CDR2 from the germline V gene are SGHVS and FNYEAQ. The ends were cut back, 6 bases at V and 2 bases at J, with 7 bases in the middle. CDR3 coding DNA: TGTGCCAGCAGGGGACACAACACTGAAGCTTTCTTT. Protein sequence: CASRGHNTEAFF.

This chain joins TRBV2 and TRBJ2-3, with 10 positions matching TRBD2. The germline CDR1 and CDR2 sequences are SNHLY and FYNNEI. V was clipped by 8 bases and J by 6 bases; unmatched bases: 11. This CDR3 has 15 amino acids. CDR3 DNA sequence: TGTGCCAGCTGGGATAGCGGGAGGAGGCGGGATACGCAGTATTTT. Amino acids: CASWDSGRRRDTQYF.